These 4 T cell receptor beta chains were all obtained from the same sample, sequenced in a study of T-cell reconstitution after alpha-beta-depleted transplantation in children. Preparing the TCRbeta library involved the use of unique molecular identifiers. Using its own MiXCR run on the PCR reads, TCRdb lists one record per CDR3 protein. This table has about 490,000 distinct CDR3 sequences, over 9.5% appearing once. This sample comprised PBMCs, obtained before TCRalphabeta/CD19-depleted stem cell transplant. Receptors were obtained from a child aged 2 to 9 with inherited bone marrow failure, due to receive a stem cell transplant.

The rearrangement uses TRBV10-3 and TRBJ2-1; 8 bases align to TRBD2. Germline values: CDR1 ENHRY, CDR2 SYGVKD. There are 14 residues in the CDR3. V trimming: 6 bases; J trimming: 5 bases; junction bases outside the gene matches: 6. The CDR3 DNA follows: TGTGCCATCAGGGACGGGACTAGGGACAATGAGCAGTTCTTC. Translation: CAIRDGTRDNEQFF.

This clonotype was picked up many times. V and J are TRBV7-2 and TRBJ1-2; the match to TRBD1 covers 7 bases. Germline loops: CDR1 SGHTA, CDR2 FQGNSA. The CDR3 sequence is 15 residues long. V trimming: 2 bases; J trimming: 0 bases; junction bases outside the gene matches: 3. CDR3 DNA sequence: TGTGCCAGCAGCTTAAGACAGGGAGCTAACTATGGCTACACCTTC. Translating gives CASSLRQGANYGYTF. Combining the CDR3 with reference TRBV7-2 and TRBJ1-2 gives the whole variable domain GAGVSQSPSNKVTEKGKDVELRCDPISGHTALYWYRQSLGQGLEFLIYFQGNSAPDKSGLPSDRFSAERTGGSVSTLTIQRTQQEDSAVYLCASSLRQGANYGYTFGSGTRLTVV.

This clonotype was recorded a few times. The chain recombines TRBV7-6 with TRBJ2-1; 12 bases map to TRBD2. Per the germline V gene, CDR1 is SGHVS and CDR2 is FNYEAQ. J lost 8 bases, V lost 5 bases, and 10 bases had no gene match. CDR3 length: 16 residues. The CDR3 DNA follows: TGTGCCAGCAGCCCGGGACTAGCGGGCTCTACAGATGAGCAGTTCTTC. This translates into CASSPGLAGSTDEQFF.

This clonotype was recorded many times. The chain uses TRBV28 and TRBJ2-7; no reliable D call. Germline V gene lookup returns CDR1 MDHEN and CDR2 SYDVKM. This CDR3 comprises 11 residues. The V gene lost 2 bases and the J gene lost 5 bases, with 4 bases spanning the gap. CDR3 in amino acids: CASSLAHEQYF. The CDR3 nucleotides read TGTGCCAGCAGTTTAGCCCACGAGCAGTACTTC.